This entry lists 14 T cell receptor beta chains sequenced from one sample in a study of blood T cell repertoires in COVID-19. Generated by immunoSEQ multiplex PCR, the TCRdb table keeps only in-frame clones and is missing some. The table has roughly 180,000 clones, 70% to 90% seen once. Sample: peripheral blood. These TCRs come from a woman aged 45-60 years with COVID-19, enrolled during active disease.

The rearrangement joins TRBV4-3 to TRBJ1-1; D possibly corresponds to TRBD1 (5 bases). Trimming pared 0 bases from V and 4 bases from J, leaving 6 bases between. Germline V gene data show CDR1 as LGHNA and CDR2 as YSLEER. The CDR3 runs 13 residues. In DNA, the CDR3 is TGCGCCAGCAGCCAAGAGCAGGGCACTGAAGCTTTCTTT. Its translation: CASSQEQGTEAFF.

This chain joins TRBV12-3 or TRBV12-4 and TRBJ1-2; 9 nucleotides agree with TRBD1. The CDR3 loop spans 13 amino acids. The ends lost 10 bases at V and 8 bases at J; junction bases unmatched: 11. CDR3 nucleotide sequence: TGTGCCACCTCGGACAGGGGCGCATTCGGCTACACCTTC. Protein product: CATSDRGAFGYTF.

This clone was detected once. The chain is built from TRBV6-2 or TRBV6-3 and TRBJ2-6, with 7 bases aligning to TRBD2. Germline loops: CDR1 MNHEY, CDR2 SVGEGT. The CDR3 runs to 16 residues. J was trimmed by 0 bases and V by 2 bases; bases with no gene match: 1. The CDR3 coding sequence is TGTGCCAGCAGTTACCCGGGGGGCTCTGGGGCCAACGTCCTGACTTTC. Encoded protein: CASSYPGGSGANVLTF.

V usage is TRBV4-1 and J usage is TRBJ2-7; tentative D call: TRBD1 (5 bases). The germline V gene encodes CDR1 MGHRA and CDR2 YSYEKL. V was trimmed by 1 base and J by 4 bases, leaving 14 bases between them. The CDR3 totals 15 residues. The CDR3 DNA reads TGCGCCAGCAGCCAAGTTCGTGACAGTAATTACGAGCAGTACTTC. This sequence encodes CASSQVRDSNYEQYF.

The chain combines TRBV2 with TRBJ2-7; TRBD2 matches 9 bases. With V trimmed by 3 bases and J by 5 bases, 8 bases remained unmatched. This CDR3 region has 15 residues. Looked up from germline, CDR1 is SNHLY and CDR2 is FYNNEI. DNA of the CDR3: TGTGCCAGCAGTGACCTAGCGGGGTTTTCGGACGAGCAGTACTTC. Its translation is CASSDLAGFSDEQYF.

This chain links TRBV28 with TRBJ1-2; D perhaps matches TRBD1 (5 bases). V was trimmed by 5 bases and J by 5 bases, leaving 18 bases between them. The CDR3 is 15 residues long. CDR1 MDHEN and CDR2 SYDVKM come from the germline V gene. The CDR3 region is CASSLKTALGYGYTF. CDR3 DNA: TGTGCCAGCAGTCTCAAGACAGCTTTAGGTTATGGCTACACCTTC.

This CDR3 reads CASRNRVSWEKLFF. In nucleotides, the CDR3 is TGTGCCAGCAGAAACAGGGTTTCTTGGGAAAAACTGTTTTTT. This chain connects TRBV28 to TRBJ1-4; D possibly corresponds to TRBD1 (6 bases). The CDR3 is made up of 14 amino acids. Deletions cut 6 bases from V and 8 bases from J, with 16 bases between. Germline CDR1 reads MDHEN; CDR2 reads SYDVKM.

The V call is TRBV7-9, the J call TRBJ2-1; 10 nucleotides agree with TRBD1. CDR3 length equals 15 residues. CDR1 and CDR2 from the germline V gene are SEHNR and FQNEAQ (reference sequence). V was clipped by 2 bases and J by 6 bases; unmatched bases: 4. The CDR3 sequence is CASSLKGQGVNEQFF. DNA for the CDR3: TGTGCCAGCAGCTTAAAAGGACAGGGGGTCAATGAGCAGTTCTTC.

The CDR3 coding sequence is TGTGCCAGCAGCGTAATGGGTGGACTAGCGGGGGGGAAGCAGTACTTC. The encoded protein is CASSVMGGLAGGKQYF. The rearrangement joins TRBV7-9 to TRBJ2-7, with TRBD2 matching over 15 bases. Germline trimming cut 5 bases from V and 8 bases from J; bases unmatched to any gene: 10. This CDR3 region has 16 residues. CDR1 and CDR2 (germline): SEHNR, FQNEAQ (reference sequence).

The rearrangement uses TRBV28 and TRBJ2-4, with unresolved D. The CDR3 runs 15 residues. In germline, CDR1 is MDHEN, CDR2 SYDVKM. V shed 3 bases and J shed 0 bases, with 9 bases lying between them. The CDR3 is CASSLFQVAKNIQYF. As DNA, the CDR3 is TGTGCCAGCAGTTTGTTCCAGGTAGCCAAAAACATTCAGTACTTC.

V is TRBV28 and J is TRBJ1-5; tentatively, D is TRBD1 (6 bases). The germline gives CDR1 MDHEN, CDR2 SYDVKM. Trimming took 6 bases from V and 4 from J, leaving 10 bases between them. The CDR3 has 13 amino acids. CDR3 in DNA: TGTGCCAGCAGACGGGACATAAATCAGCCCCAGCATTTT. As protein: CASRRDINQPQHF.

The rearrangement links TRBV7-8 to TRBJ2-3; 9 bases map to TRBD1. V was clipped by 1 base and J by 5 bases; unmatched bases: 7. The CDR3 is made up of 16 amino acids. Germline CDR1 and CDR2: SGHVS and FQNEAQ. The CDR3 DNA is TGTGCCAGCAGCTTAGACGTGGGACAGGGCGGAGATACGCAGTATTTT. It is translated as CASSLDVGQGGDTQYF.

This sequence joins TRBV19 and TRBJ2-7; possible D gene TRBD1, 6 bases. CDR1 and CDR2 from the germline V gene are LNHDA and SQIVND (reference sequence). Trimming removed 0 bases from V and 2 bases from J, with 14 bases in between. This CDR3 has 16 amino acids. CDR3 DNA: TGTGCCAGTAGTATAGATCACAGGGCTCACCCCTACGAGCAGTACTTC. It codes for CASSIDHRAHPYEQYF.

This clone was seen a handful of times. The chain joins TRBV24-1 to TRBJ2-2; weak D call: TRBD2 (6 bases). The CDR3 consists of 15 residues. The V end was cut by 5 bases, the J end by 3 bases, with 12 bases between. The germline V gene encodes CDR1 KGHDR and CDR2 SFDVKD. As DNA, the CDR3 is TGTGCCACCAGTGGTCCGGCTAGCGACACCGGGGAGCTGTTTTTT. Its protein product is CATSGPASDTGELFF.